The 2 T cell receptor beta chains in this list originate from one sample, sequenced in a study of cytomegalovirus exposure and HLA in healthy donors. The primer mix had 60 Vbeta and 13 Jbeta primers. Generated by immunoSEQ multiplex PCR, the TCRdb table keeps only in-frame clones and is missing some. The sample has around 150,000 clones; about 82% are singletons. Sequencing input: PBMCs. These receptors were taken from a woman in her 40s in good health and CMV-seropositive.

The sample holds a few counts of this clone. The V and J genes are TRBV27 and TRBJ1-2, with TRBD1 matching over 9 bases. CDR1 and CDR2 (germline): MNHEY, SMNVEV (reference sequence). This CDR3 is 15 amino acids long. Trimming at V came to 4 bases and at J to 4 bases, leaving 7 bases not matched to a gene. The CDR3 region is CASSSGQGIGYGYTF. CDR3 nucleotides: TGTGCCAGCAGTTCGGGACAGGGTATTGGCTATGGCTACACCTTC.

The rearrangement links TRBV14 to TRBJ1-6; TRBD1 matches at 9 bases. V dropped 1 base and J dropped 7; count of bases not matched to a gene: 2. The CDR3 sequence is 15 residues long. Germline V gene lookup returns CDR1 SGHDN and CDR2 FVKESK. CDR3 DNA: TGTGCCAGCAGCCAAGGACAGGGGGACAATTCACCCCTCCACTTT. Amino acids: CASSQGQGDNSPLHF.